These T cell receptor beta chains were read from a single sample in a study of blood T cell repertoires in COVID-19. Only in-frame clones appear in the TCRdb table, and some are missing; sequencing was by immunoSEQ multiplex PCR. This sample carries under 350,000 clones, 80% to 90% of them seen once, and the ten largest clones take approximately 4%. Sequencing was performed on PBMCs or T cells enriched from blood (not recorded which). These receptors were taken from a woman between 40 and 55 years old with acute COVID-19. CDR3s include the opening cysteine and the closing phenylalanine or tryptophan. Each record gives: J gene, V gene, D gene, clone size, CDR3 DNA, CDR3 protein. The D gene is left open where the match is weak. The size entry is marked missing in some rows and otherwise reads once, few, many or a size class.

j_gene: TRBJ2-1
v_gene: TRBV19
d_gene: NA
abundance: NA
CDR3nt: TGTGCCAGTAGTATAGATTCAGGGAACAATGAGCAGTTCTTC
CDR3aa: CASSIDSGNNEQFF

j_gene: TRBJ2-3
v_gene: TRBV18
d_gene: NA
abundance: once
CDR3nt: TGTGCCAGCTCACCACCCTCCAGATCTACAGATACGCAGTATTTT
CDR3aa: CASSPPSRSTDTQYF

j_gene: TRBJ1-5
v_gene: TRBV27
d_gene: TRBD1
abundance: NA
CDR3nt: TGTGCCAGCCGACAGGGACAGGCGGGGAGCAATCAGCCCCAGCATTTT
CDR3aa: CASRQGQAGSNQPQHF

j_gene: TRBJ1-4
v_gene: TRBV6-4
d_gene: NA
abundance: NA
CDR3nt: TGTGCCAGCAGTGACCTAGGGGTGACTAATGAAAAACTGTTTTTT
CDR3aa: CASSDLGVTNEKLFF

j_gene: TRBJ1-5
v_gene: TRBV7-8
d_gene: TRBD1
abundance: NA
CDR3nt: TGTGCCAGCAGCTTATGGCAGGGGGCACAGCCCCAGCATTTT
CDR3aa: CASSLWQGAQPQHF

j_gene: TRBJ2-5
v_gene: TRBV15
d_gene: NA
abundance: NA
CDR3nt: TGTGCCACCAGCTCAGACCGGGGTCCAACGGCCCAGTACTTC
CDR3aa: CATSSDRGPTAQYF

j_gene: TRBJ2-5
v_gene: TRBV24-1
d_gene: TRBD1
abundance: NA
CDR3nt: TGTGCCACCAGTGACCCCCAGGGGGCCGGGGAGACCCAGTACTTC
CDR3aa: CATSDPQGAGETQYF

j_gene: TRBJ1-1
v_gene: TRBV7-9
d_gene: TRBD1
abundance: NA
CDR3nt: TGTGCCAGCAGCGTGGACAGGGTGGGTGAGGCTTTCTTT
CDR3aa: CASSVDRVGEAFF

j_gene: TRBJ2-7
v_gene: TRBV28
d_gene: TRBD1
abundance: NA
CDR3nt: TGTGCCAGCAGTTTATCCGGGACAGGGAGTACGAGTGAGCAGTACTTC
CDR3aa: CASSLSGTGSTSEQYF

j_gene: TRBJ1-1
v_gene: TRBV27
d_gene: NA
abundance: NA
CDR3nt: TGTGCCAGCAGTTTAACTCGTCACACTGAAGCTTTCTTT
CDR3aa: CASSLTRHTEAFF

j_gene: TRBJ1-3
v_gene: TRBV7-2
d_gene: NA
abundance: NA
CDR3nt: TGTGCCAGCAGCCCCGGCGGGACTCTCGGAAACACCATATATTTT
CDR3aa: CASSPGGTLGNTIYF

j_gene: TRBJ2-2
v_gene: TRBV7-9
d_gene: TRBD1
abundance: NA
CDR3nt: TGTGCCAGCAGCTCCCGGGACAGGGCACCGTCGAACACCGGGGAGCTGTTTTTT
CDR3aa: CASSSRDRAPSNTGELFF

j_gene: TRBJ1-1
v_gene: TRBV29-1
d_gene: TRBD1
abundance: NA
CDR3nt: TGCAGCGCCGGCAGACAGGGGGAGGGTGAAGCTTTCTTT
CDR3aa: CSAGRQGEGEAFF

j_gene: TRBJ2-2
v_gene: TRBV28
d_gene: NA
abundance: NA
CDR3nt: TGTGCCAGCACTGGACGGGATTTTCGGGCCGGGGAGCTGTTTTTT
CDR3aa: CASTGRDFRAGELFF

j_gene: TRBJ2-1
v_gene: TRBV3-1/TRBV3-2
d_gene: TRBD2
abundance: NA
CDR3nt: TGTGCCAGCAGCGTCTTAAGAGGGAGGGCAGGGGAGCAGTTCTTC
CDR3aa: CASSVLRGRAGEQFF

j_gene: TRBJ1-2
v_gene: TRBV3-1/TRBV3-2
d_gene: TRBD1
abundance: few
CDR3nt: TGTGCCAGCAGCCAAGACCGGACAGGGGGCGCGTGGGGCTACACCTTC
CDR3aa: CASSQDRTGGAWGYTF

j_gene: TRBJ1-5
v_gene: TRBV19
d_gene: NA
abundance: NA
CDR3nt: TGTGCCAGTAGTACCTACCAACGTCAGGGTTATAGCAATCAGCCCCAGCATTTT
CDR3aa: CASSTYQRQGYSNQPQHF

j_gene: TRBJ2-3
v_gene: TRBV6-4
d_gene: NA
abundance: NA
CDR3nt: TGTGCCAGCAGCCTTTTTGGCGGAAGCACAGATACGCAGTATTTT
CDR3aa: CASSLFGGSTDTQYF

j_gene: TRBJ2-7
v_gene: TRBV7-3
d_gene: NA
abundance: NA
CDR3nt: TGTGCCAGCAGCTTACCCGGAGCGGGCAGGAACTACGAGCAGTACTTC
CDR3aa: CASSLPGAGRNYEQYF

j_gene: TRBJ1-4
v_gene: TRBV18
d_gene: TRBD1
abundance: NA
CDR3nt: TGTGCCAGCTCACTCGGACAGGGCGCAACTAATGAAAAACTGTTTTTT
CDR3aa: CASSLGQGATNEKLFF

j_gene: TRBJ1-3
v_gene: TRBV6-5
d_gene: NA
abundance: NA
CDR3nt: TGTGCCAGCGGGGCCCAACGGGGGAACACCATATATTTT
CDR3aa: CASGAQRGNTIYF

j_gene: TRBJ2-7
v_gene: TRBV27
d_gene: NA
abundance: NA
CDR3nt: TGTGCCAGCAGTTTATCCAGGGTCTCCTACGAGCAGTACTTC
CDR3aa: CASSLSRVSYEQYF

j_gene: TRBJ2-3
v_gene: TRBV19
d_gene: NA
abundance: NA
CDR3nt: TGTGCCAGTAGTTTCGGGGGTCACACAGATACGCAGTATTTT
CDR3aa: CASSFGGHTDTQYF

j_gene: TRBJ1-1
v_gene: TRBV10-3
d_gene: NA
abundance: NA
CDR3nt: TGTGCCATCAGTGAGTCAGGGGTTTATACTGAAGCTTTCTTT
CDR3aa: CAISESGVYTEAFF

j_gene: TRBJ2-3
v_gene: TRBV19
d_gene: NA
abundance: NA
CDR3nt: TGTGCCAGTAGTGCCCGAGGTTTCACAGATACGCAGTATTTT
CDR3aa: CASSARGFTDTQYF

j_gene: TRBJ1-6
v_gene: TRBV5-1
d_gene: TRBD1
abundance: NA
CDR3nt: TGCGCCAGCAGCTTGGGAAGGGCTAGGACAGGGGACCTAAATTCACCCCTCCACTTT
CDR3aa: CASSLGRARTGDLNSPLHF

j_gene: TRBJ1-2
v_gene: TRBV5-6
d_gene: TRBD1
abundance: NA
CDR3nt: TGTGCCAGCAGCGGGACAGCGCAACAGCGCCATGGCTACACCTTC
CDR3aa: CASSGTAQQRHGYTF

j_gene: TRBJ2-6
v_gene: TRBV19
d_gene: NA
abundance: NA
CDR3nt: TGTGCCAGTAGTACCCATAGCACTGGGGCCAACGTCCTGACTTTC
CDR3aa: CASSTHSTGANVLTF

j_gene: TRBJ1-4
v_gene: TRBV4-3
d_gene: NA
abundance: once
CDR3nt: TGCGCCAGCAGCCAAGCGACAGACAGTCTCAAAAATGAAAAACTGTTTTTT
CDR3aa: CASSQATDSLKNEKLFF

j_gene: TRBJ2-5
v_gene: TRBV19
d_gene: NA
abundance: once
CDR3nt: TGTGCCAGTAGTATAGGGGGGGTACGGGAGACCCAGTACTTC
CDR3aa: CASSIGGVRETQYF

j_gene: TRBJ2-2
v_gene: TRBV28
d_gene: NA
abundance: NA
CDR3nt: TGTGCCAGCAGTTTATTAGGGCGGGGGACAACGAACACCGGGGAGCTGTTTTTT
CDR3aa: CASSLLGRGTTNTGELFF

j_gene: TRBJ1-2
v_gene: TRBV5-1
d_gene: NA
abundance: NA
CDR3nt: TGCGCCAGCAGATCCTACGCCGACAGGAACTATGGCTACACCTTC
CDR3aa: CASRSYADRNYGYTF

j_gene: TRBJ2-7
v_gene: TRBV10-2
d_gene: TRBD2
abundance: few
CDR3nt: TGCGCCAGCAACAGCGGGGAGGCCTACGAGCAGTACTTC
CDR3aa: CASNSGEAYEQYF

j_gene: TRBJ2-1
v_gene: TRBV14
d_gene: NA
abundance: NA
CDR3nt: TGTGCCAGCAGCCAAGGAGGGAGGTTAGTTTACAATGAGCAGTTCTTC
CDR3aa: CASSQGGRLVYNEQFF

j_gene: TRBJ2-2
v_gene: TRBV7-2
d_gene: NA
abundance: NA
CDR3nt: TGTGCCAGCAGCTGGGGGGCCGGGGAGCTGTTTTTT
CDR3aa: CASSWGAGELFF

j_gene: TRBJ1-2
v_gene: TRBV15
d_gene: NA
abundance: NA
CDR3nt: TGTGCCACCAGCAGGGGCCCGGGGTATGGCTACACCTTC
CDR3aa: CATSRGPGYGYTF

j_gene: TRBJ1-3
v_gene: TRBV6-5
d_gene: NA
abundance: NA
CDR3nt: TGTGCCAGCGATGACTCAAACTCTGGAAACACCATATATTTT
CDR3aa: CASDDSNSGNTIYF

j_gene: TRBJ1-4
v_gene: TRBV25-1
d_gene: NA
abundance: NA
CDR3nt: TGTGCCAGCAGGGAAGGGACTAACATCGGGGAAAAACTGTTTTTT
CDR3aa: CASREGTNIGEKLFF

j_gene: TRBJ1-1
v_gene: TRBV11-2
d_gene: NA
abundance: NA
CDR3nt: TGTGCCAGCAGCTTAGTGCGGGGTGAAGCTTTCTTT
CDR3aa: CASSLVRGEAFF

j_gene: TRBJ1-5
v_gene: TRBV25-1
d_gene: NA
abundance: NA
CDR3nt: TGTGCCAGCAGTGCAGGTGGCAATCAGCCCCAGCATTTT
CDR3aa: CASSAGGNQPQHF

j_gene: TRBJ1-6
v_gene: TRBV19
d_gene: NA
abundance: NA
CDR3nt: TGTGCCAGTACAGGGGTAAATAATTCACCCCTCCACTTT
CDR3aa: CASTGVNNSPLHF